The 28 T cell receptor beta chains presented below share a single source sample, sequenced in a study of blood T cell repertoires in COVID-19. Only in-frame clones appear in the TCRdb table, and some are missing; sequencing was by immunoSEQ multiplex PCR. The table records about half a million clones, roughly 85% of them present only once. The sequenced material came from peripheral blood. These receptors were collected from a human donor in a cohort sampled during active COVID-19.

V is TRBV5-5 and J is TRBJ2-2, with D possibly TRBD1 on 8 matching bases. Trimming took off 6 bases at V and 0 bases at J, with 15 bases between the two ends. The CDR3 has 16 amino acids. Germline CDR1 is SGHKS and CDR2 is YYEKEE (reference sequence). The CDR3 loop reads CASTYTGGANTGELFF. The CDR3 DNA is TGTGCCAGCACCTACACAGGGGGGGCGAACACCGGGGAGCTGTTTTTT.

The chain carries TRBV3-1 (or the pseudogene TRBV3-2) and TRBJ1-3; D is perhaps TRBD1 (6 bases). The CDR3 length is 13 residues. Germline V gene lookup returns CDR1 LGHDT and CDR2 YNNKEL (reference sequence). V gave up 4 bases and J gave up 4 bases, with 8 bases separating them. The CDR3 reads CASSPTGGNTIYF. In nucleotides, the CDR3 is TGTGCCAGCAGCCCTACAGGGGGAAACACCATATATTTT.

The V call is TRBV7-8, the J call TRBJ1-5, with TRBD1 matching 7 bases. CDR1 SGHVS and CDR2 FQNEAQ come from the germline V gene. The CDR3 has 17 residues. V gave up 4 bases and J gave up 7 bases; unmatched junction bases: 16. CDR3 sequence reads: CASSSTGMRGPGQPQHF. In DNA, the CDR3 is TGTGCCAGCAGCTCGACAGGGATGAGGGGTCCAGGGCAGCCCCAGCATTTT.

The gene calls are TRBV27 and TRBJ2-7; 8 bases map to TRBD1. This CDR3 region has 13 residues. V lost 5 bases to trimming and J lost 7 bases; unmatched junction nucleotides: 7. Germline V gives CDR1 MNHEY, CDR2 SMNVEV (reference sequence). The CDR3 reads CASSPGQGWEQYF. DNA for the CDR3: TGTGCCAGCAGTCCCGGACAGGGTTGGGAGCAGTACTTC.

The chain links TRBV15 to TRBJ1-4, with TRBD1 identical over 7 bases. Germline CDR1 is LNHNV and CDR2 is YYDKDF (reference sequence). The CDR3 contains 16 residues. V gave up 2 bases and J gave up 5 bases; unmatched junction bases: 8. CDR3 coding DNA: TGTGCCACCAGCAGACAATGGGGGACAGAGAATGAAAAACTGTTTTTT. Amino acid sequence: CATSRQWGTENEKLFF.

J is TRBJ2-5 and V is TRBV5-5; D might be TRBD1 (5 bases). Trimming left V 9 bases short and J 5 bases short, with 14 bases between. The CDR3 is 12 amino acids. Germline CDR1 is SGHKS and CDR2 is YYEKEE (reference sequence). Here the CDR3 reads CATQGTSETQYF. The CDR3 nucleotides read TGTGCCACCCAGGGTACGAGCGAGACCCAGTACTTC.

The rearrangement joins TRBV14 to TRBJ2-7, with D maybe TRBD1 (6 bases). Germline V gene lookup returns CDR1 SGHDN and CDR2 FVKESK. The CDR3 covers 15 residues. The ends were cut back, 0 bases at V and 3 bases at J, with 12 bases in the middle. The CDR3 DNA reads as TGTGCCAGCAGCCAAGAGATGGGACACAACTACGAGCAGTACTTC. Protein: CASSQEMGHNYEQYF. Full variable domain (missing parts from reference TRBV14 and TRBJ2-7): EAGVTQFPSHSVIEKGQTVTLRCDPISGHDNLYWYRRVMGKEIKFLLHFVKESKQDESGMPNNRFLAERTGGTYSTLKVQPAELEDSGVYFCASSQEMGHNYEQYFGPGTRLTVT.

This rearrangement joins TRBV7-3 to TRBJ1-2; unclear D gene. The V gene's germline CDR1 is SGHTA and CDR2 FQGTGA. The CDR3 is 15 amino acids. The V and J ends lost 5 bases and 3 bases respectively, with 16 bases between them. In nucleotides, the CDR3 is TGTGCCAGCAGCCCCCGGGGAGGGTGGGACTATGGCTACACCTTC. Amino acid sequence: CASSPRGGWDYGYTF.

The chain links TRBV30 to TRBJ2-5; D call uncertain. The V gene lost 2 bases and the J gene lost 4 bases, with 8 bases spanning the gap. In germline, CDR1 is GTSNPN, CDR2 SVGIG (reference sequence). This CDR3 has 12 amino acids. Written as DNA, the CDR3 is TGTGCCTGGAGTCTACCCCCAGAGACCCAGTACTTC. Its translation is CAWSLPPETQYF.

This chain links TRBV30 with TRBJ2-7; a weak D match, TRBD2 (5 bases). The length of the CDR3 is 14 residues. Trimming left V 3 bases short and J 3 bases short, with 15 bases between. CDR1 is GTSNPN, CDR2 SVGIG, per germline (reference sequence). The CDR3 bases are TGTGCCTGGAGGCGGGCGGGTGCAAACTACGAGCAGTACTTC. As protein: CAWRRAGANYEQYF.

CDR3 in DNA: TGTGCCAGCAGCTTAGTGGAAGCGGGAGTGGGCAATGAGCAGTTCTTC. Translating it yields CASSLVEAGVGNEQFF. V and J are TRBV7-8 and TRBJ2-1; the match to TRBD2 covers 8 bases. The CDR3 sequence is 16 residues long. Trimming at V came to 1 base and at J to 6 bases, leaving 8 bases not matched to a gene. The germline CDR1 and CDR2 sequences are SGHVS and FQNEAQ.

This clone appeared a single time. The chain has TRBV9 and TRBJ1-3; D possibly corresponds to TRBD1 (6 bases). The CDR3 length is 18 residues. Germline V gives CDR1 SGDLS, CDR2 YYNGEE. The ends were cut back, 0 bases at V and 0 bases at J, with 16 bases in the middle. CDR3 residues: CASSVEDSAGLSGNTIYF. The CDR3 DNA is TGTGCCAGCAGCGTAGAGGACAGTGCGGGCCTCTCTGGAAACACCATATATTTT. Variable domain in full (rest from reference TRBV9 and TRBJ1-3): DSGVTQTPKHLITATGQRVTLRCSPRSGDLSVYWYQQSLDQGLQFLIQYYNGEERAKGNILERFSAQQFPDLHSELNLSSLELGDSALYFCASSVEDSAGLSGNTIYFGEGSWLTVV.

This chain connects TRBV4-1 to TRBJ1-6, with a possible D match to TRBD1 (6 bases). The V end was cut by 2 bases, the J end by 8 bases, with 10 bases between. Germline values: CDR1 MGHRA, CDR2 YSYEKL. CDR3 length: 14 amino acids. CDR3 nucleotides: TGCGCCAGCAGCCAACCCAACAGGGATTCACCCCTCCACTTT. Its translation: CASSQPNRDSPLHF.

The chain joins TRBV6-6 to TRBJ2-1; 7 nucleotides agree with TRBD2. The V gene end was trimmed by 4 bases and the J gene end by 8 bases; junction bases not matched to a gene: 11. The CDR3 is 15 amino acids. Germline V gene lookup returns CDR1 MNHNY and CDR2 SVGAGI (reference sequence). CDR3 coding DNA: TGTGCCAGCAGTTCCTCCGGGGTGGGGAGGGATGAGCAGTTCTTC. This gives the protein CASSSSGVGRDEQFF.

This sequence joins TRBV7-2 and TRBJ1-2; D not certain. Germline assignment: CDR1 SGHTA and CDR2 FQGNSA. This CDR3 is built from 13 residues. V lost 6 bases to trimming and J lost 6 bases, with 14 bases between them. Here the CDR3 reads CASSHMAENGYTF. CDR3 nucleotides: TGTGCCAGCAGTCATATGGCGGAAAATGGCTACACCTTC.

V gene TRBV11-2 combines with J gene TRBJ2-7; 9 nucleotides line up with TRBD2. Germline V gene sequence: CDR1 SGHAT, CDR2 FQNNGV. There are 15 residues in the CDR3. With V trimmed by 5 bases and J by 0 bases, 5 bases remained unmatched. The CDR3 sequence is CASSLGSGSSYEQYF. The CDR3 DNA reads TGTGCCAGCAGCCTAGGTAGCGGGAGCTCCTACGAGCAGTACTTC.

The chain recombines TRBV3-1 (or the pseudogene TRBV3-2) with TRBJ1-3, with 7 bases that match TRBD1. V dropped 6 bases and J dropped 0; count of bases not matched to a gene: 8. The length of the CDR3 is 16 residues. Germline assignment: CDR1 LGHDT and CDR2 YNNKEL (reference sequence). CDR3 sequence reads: CASSPNRGSSGNTIYF. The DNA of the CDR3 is TGTGCCAGCAGTCCTAACAGGGGAAGCTCTGGAAACACCATATATTTT.

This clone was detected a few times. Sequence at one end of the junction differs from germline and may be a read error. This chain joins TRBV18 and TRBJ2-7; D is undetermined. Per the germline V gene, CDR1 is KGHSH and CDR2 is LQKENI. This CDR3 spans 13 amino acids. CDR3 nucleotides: TGTGCCAGCTCATCCGGGTTATCCTACGAATTGAACTTC. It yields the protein CASSSGLSYELNF.

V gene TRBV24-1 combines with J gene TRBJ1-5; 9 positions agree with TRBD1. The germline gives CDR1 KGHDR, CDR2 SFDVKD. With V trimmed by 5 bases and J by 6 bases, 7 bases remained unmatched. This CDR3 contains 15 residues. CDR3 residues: CATSGKTGGGQPQHF. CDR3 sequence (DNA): TGTGCCACCAGTGGGAAGACAGGGGGAGGTCAGCCCCAGCATTTT.

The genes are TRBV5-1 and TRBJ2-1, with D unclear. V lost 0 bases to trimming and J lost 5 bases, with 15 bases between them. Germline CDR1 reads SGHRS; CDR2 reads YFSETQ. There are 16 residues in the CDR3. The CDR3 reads CASSLGLPRVDNEQFF. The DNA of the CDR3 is TGCGCCAGCAGCTTGGGCCTCCCCCGAGTAGACAATGAGCAGTTCTTC.

CDR3 region: CASSQTSGASDTQYF. The CDR3 DNA sequence: TGTGCCAGCAGCCAGACTAGCGGGGCATCAGATACGCAGTATTTT. The chain employs TRBV3-1 (or the pseudogene TRBV3-2) and TRBJ2-3, with TRBD2 matching over 11 bases. Germline V gene data show CDR1 as LGHDT and CDR2 as YNNKEL (reference sequence). V lost 3 bases, J lost 4 bases, and 3 bases stayed unmatched. The CDR3 spans 15 residues.

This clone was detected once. For the CDR3, the DNA is TGCGCCAGCAGCCAAGTATTACATAGCGGGACTAGCACAGATACGCAGTATTTT. Residues: CASSQVLHSGTSTDTQYF. The chain links TRBV4-1 to TRBJ2-3, with TRBD2 matching over 8 bases. J was trimmed by 0 bases and V by 1 base; bases with no gene match: 9. The CDR3 is 18 residues long. The germline V gene encodes CDR1 MGHRA and CDR2 YSYEKL.

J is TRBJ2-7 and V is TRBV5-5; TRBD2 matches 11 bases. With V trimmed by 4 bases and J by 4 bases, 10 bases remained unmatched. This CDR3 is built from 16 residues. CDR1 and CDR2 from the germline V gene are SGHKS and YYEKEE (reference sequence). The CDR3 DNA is TGTGCCAGCAGCCTTGCTTGGACTAGCGGGCGGTACGAGCAGTACTTC. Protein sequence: CASSLAWTSGRYEQYF.

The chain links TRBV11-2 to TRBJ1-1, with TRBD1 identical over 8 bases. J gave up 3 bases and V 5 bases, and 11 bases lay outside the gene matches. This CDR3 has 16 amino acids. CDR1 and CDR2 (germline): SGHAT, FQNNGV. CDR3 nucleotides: TGTGCCAGCAGCCTCAGAGGGACAGGTAGTTACACTGAAGCTTTCTTT. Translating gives CASSLRGTGSYTEAFF.

This chain's CDR3 is CASSLISRGEDEKLFF. For the CDR3, the DNA is TGTGCCAGCAGCTTAATAAGTCGGGGAGAGGATGAAAAACTGTTTTTT. The rearrangement joins TRBV5-5 to TRBJ1-4; D is uncertain. The CDR3 is 16 amino acids. The germline V and J ends were trimmed by 2 bases and 6 bases, with 17 bases remaining between them. The germline V gene encodes CDR1 SGHKS and CDR2 YYEKEE (reference sequence).

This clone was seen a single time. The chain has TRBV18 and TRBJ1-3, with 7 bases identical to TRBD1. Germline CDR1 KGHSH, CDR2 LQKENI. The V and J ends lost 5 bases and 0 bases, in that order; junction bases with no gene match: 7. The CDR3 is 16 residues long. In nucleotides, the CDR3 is TGTGCCAGCTCATCCGGGACAGCAGCCTCTGGAAACACCATATATTTT. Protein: CASSSGTAASGNTIYF.

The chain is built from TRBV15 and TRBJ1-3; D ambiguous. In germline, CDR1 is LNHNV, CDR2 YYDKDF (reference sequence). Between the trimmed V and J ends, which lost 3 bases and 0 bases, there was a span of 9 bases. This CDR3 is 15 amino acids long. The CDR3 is CATSSQVFSGNTIYF. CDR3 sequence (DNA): TGTGCCACCAGCAGCCAGGTATTCTCTGGAAACACCATATATTTT.

This CDR3 is CASSWTGEETQYF. The CDR3 bases are TGTGCCAGCAGTTGGACAGGGGAAGAGACCCAGTACTTC. This chain links TRBV11-2 with TRBJ2-5, with TRBD1 matching over 9 bases. Germline loops: CDR1 SGHAT, CDR2 FQNNGV. The J segment lost 3 bases and the V segment lost 6 bases, leaving 2 bases of the junction unmatched. The CDR3 runs to 13 residues.